A selection of T cell receptor beta chains follows, all from one sample in a study of blood T cells in healthy people across ages. TCRdb fed the 5' RACE reads into MiXCR, producing one record per CDR3 protein. The sample carries over 550,000 distinct CDR3 sequences, approximately 30% recorded once. Sequenced material: blood. Every receptor here comes from an elderly woman in good health. The CDR3 runs from the conserved cysteine through the conserved F or W. The D gene is left open where the match is weak. Clone size, where shown, is once, few, many, or a class for clones that have expanded.

D: NA
V: TRBV3-1
size: many
J: TRBJ2-1
length: 14
CDR3: CASSQVRGPNEQFF
DNA: TGTGCCAGCAGCCAAGTCCGGGGGCCCAATGAGCAGTTCTTC

D: NA
V: TRBV2
size: many
J: TRBJ2-3
length: 16
CDR3: CASSEARTGRQDTQYF
DNA: TGTGCCAGCAGTGAAGCAAGGACGGGAAGACAAGATACGCAGTATTTT

D: TRBD1
V: TRBV6-1
size: many
J: TRBJ2-7
length: 16
CDR3: CASRTIISGTAYEQYF
DNA: TGTGCCAGCAGGACGATAATCTCCGGGACAGCCTACGAGCAGTACTTC

D: NA
V: TRBV20-1
size: many
J: TRBJ1-6
length: 17
CDR3: CSARDDYRRRRESPLHF
DNA: TGCAGTGCTAGAGACGACTACAGGCGGAGGAGGGAGTCACCCCTCCACTTT

D: NA
V: TRBV5-5
size: many
J: TRBJ1-5
length: 15
CDR3: CASSPVGSGNQPQHF
DNA: TGTGCCAGCAGCCCCGTGGGTTCAGGGAATCAGCCCCAGCATTTT

D: NA
V: TRBV6-5
size: many
J: TRBJ1-2
length: 15
CDR3: CASSRGDKTNYGYTF
DNA: TGTGCCAGCAGTAGAGGGGACAAGACTAACTATGGCTACACCTTC

D: NA
V: TRBV12-3/TRBV12-4
size: many
J: TRBJ1-5
length: 14
CDR3: CASSLTVADSPQHF
DNA: TGTGCCAGCAGTTTAACGGTGGCGGATTCGCCCCAGCATTTT

D: TRBD1
V: TRBV7-2
size: NA
J: TRBJ2-2
length: 14
CDR3: CAGGTGGRTGERFF
DNA: TGTGCCGGCGGAACAGGGGGCCGGACCGGGGAGCGGTTTTTT

D: TRBD1
V: TRBV28
size: few
J: TRBJ1-1
length: 13
CDR3: CASRSGGATEAFF
DNA: TGTGCCAGCCGGTCAGGGGGCGCCACTGAAGCTTTCTTT

D: NA
V: TRBV3-1
size: NA
J: TRBJ2-1
length: 12
CDR3: CASSLQAYEQNF
DNA: TGCGCCAGCAGCCTACAGGCTTACGAGCAGAACTTC

D: NA
V: TRBV28
size: many
J: TRBJ2-7
length: 13
CDR3: CASSSGPVYEQYF
DNA: TGTGCCAGCAGTTCGGGACCCGTCTACGAGCAGTACTTC

D: TRBD2
V: TRBV10-3
size: NA
J: TRBJ2-5
length: 17
CDR3: CASKGLPLAGVEETQYF
DNA: TGTGCCTCCAAGGGGCTACCACTAGCGGGAGTCGAAGAGACCCAGTACTTC

D: NA
V: TRBV28
size: many
J: TRBJ2-3
length: 16
CDR3: CASSGDQGSRTDTQYF
DNA: TGTGCCAGCAGTGGGGACCAGGGGTCACGCACAGATACGCAGTATTTT

D: NA
V: TRBV30
size: many
J: TRBJ2-7
length: 12
CDR3: CACRGVSYEQYF
DNA: TGTGCCTGCCGAGGGGTCTCCTACGAGCAGTACTTC

D: NA
V: TRBV7-8
size: once
J: TRBJ2-7
length: 16
CDR3: CASSPHGGDRTYEQYF
DNA: TGTGCCAGCAGCCCCCACGGAGGGGACAGAACCTACGAGCAGTACTTC

D: NA
V: TRBV7-2
size: many
J: TRBJ2-1
length: 15
CDR3: CASSLALGPYNEQFF
DNA: TGTGCCAGCAGCTTAGCGCTAGGGCCCTACAATGAGCAGTTCTTC

D: NA
V: TRBV5-4
size: many
J: TRBJ2-1
length: 14
CDR3: CASSLVSRDNEQFF
DNA: TGTGCCAGCAGCTTAGTCTCGAGGGACAATGAGCAGTTCTTC

D: NA
V: TRBV4-3
size: many
J: TRBJ2-3
length: 13
CDR3: CASSQEARYTQYF
DNA: TGCGCCAGCAGCCAAGAGGCGAGATATACGCAGTATTTT

D: NA
V: TRBV12-3/TRBV12-4
size: many
J: TRBJ2-1
length: 17
CDR3: CASSRHTTMSSYNEQFF
DNA: TGTGCCAGCAGCCGACATACCACCATGAGCTCCTACAATGAGCAGTTCTTC

D: NA
V: TRBV20-1
size: many
J: TRBJ2-3
length: 13
CDR3: CSARAGRTDTQYF
DNA: TGCAGTGCTCGGGCAGGACGCACAGATACGCAGTATTTT

D: NA
V: TRBV20-1
size: many
J: TRBJ2-1
length: 14
CDR3: CSALSGDTYNEQFF
DNA: TGCAGTGCCCTAAGCGGGGACACCTACAATGAGCAGTTCTTC

D: NA
V: TRBV29-1
size: NA
J: TRBJ1-1
length: 13
CDR3: CSVDGVGSGEAFF
DNA: TGCAGCGTTGATGGTGTGGGGAGCGGTGAAGCTTTCTTT

D: NA
V: TRBV7-8
size: many
J: TRBJ1-2
length: 15
CDR3: CASSPRQDTFYGYTF
DNA: TGTGCCAGCAGCCCCCGTCAGGACACCTTCTATGGCTACACCTTC

D: NA
V: TRBV7-2
size: many
J: TRBJ2-7
length: 14
CDR3: CASSGTGQAAEQYF
DNA: TGTGCCAGCAGCGGAACGGGACAAGCAGCCGAGCAGTACTTC

D: NA
V: TRBV6-6
size: many
J: TRBJ2-7
length: 12
CDR3: CASTNAGREQYF
DNA: TGTGCCAGCACTAACGCCGGGCGCGAGCAGTACTTC

D: NA
V: TRBV4-1
size: many
J: TRBJ2-3
length: 17
CDR3: CASSPDWTTTSTDTQYF
DNA: TGCGCCAGCAGCCCAGACTGGACTACTACTAGCACAGATACGCAGTATTTT

D: NA
V: TRBV12-3/TRBV12-4
size: NA
J: TRBJ1-2
length: 13
CDR3: CASSLVENYGYAF
DNA: TGTGCCAGCAGTTTAGTGGAGAACTATGGCTACGCCTTC

D: NA
V: TRBV4-1
size: many
J: TRBJ2-7
length: 15
CDR3: CASSQDIRTAPEQYF
DNA: TGCGCCAGCAGCCAAGATATCCGTACAGCTCCCGAGCAGTACTTC

D: NA
V: TRBV5-6
size: few
J: TRBJ1-1
length: 15
CDR3: CASRQIGTDGVEAFF
DNA: TGTGCCAGCAGACAAATAGGGACCGACGGAGTAGAAGCTTTCTTT

D: TRBD1
V: TRBV20-1
size: NA
J: TRBJ1-5
length: 14
CDR3: CSARETGKSQPQHF
DNA: TGCAGTGCTAGGGAGACAGGGAAGAGTCAGCCCCAGCATTTT

D: NA
V: TRBV29-1
size: NA
J: TRBJ2-7
length: 13
CDR3: CSARVPSSYEQYF
DNA: TGCAGCGCGCGGGTACCTAGCTCCTACGAGCAGTACTTC

D: TRBD2
V: TRBV7-2
size: many
J: TRBJ2-5
length: 16
CDR3: CASSLMASGGQETQYF
DNA: TGTGCCAGCAGCTTAATGGCTAGCGGGGGGCAAGAGACCCAGTACTTC

D: NA
V: TRBV7-3
size: many
J: TRBJ2-1
length: 13
CDR3: CASSPASYNEQFF
DNA: TGTGCCAGCAGCCCTGCCAGTTACAATGAGCAGTTCTTC

D: NA
V: TRBV20-1
size: few
J: TRBJ1-5
length: 13
CDR3: CSARDERNQPQHF
DNA: TGCAGTGCTAGGGACGAACGAAATCAGCCCCAGCATTTT

D: NA
V: TRBV21-1
size: many
J: TRBJ2-3
length: 19
CDR3: CASSKVFRLGTEDTDTQYF
DNA: TGTGCCAGCAGCAAAGTTTTTCGTTTAGGGACGGAGGACACAGATACGCAGTATTTT

D: NA
V: TRBV20-1
size: many
J: TRBJ2-7
length: 12
CDR3: CSAGRNGNEQYF
DNA: TGCAGTGCTGGACGAAACGGGAACGAGCAGTACTTC

D: TRBD1
V: TRBV5-5
size: NA
J: TRBJ1-1
length: 18
CDR3: CASSTVTGGRVLNTEAFF
DNA: TGTGCCAGCAGCACAGTTACAGGGGGTCGGGTTTTGAACACTGAAGCTTTCTTT

D: NA
V: TRBV28
size: NA
J: TRBJ1-5
length: 13
CDR3: CASSFGEIQPQHF
DNA: TGTGCCAGCAGTTTCGGGGAGATTCAGCCCCAGCATTTT

D: NA
V: TRBV5-1
size: NA
J: TRBJ1-1
length: 14
CDR3: CASSLASQAGVAFF
DNA: TGCGCCAGCAGCTTGGCCAGTCAGGCGGGCGTAGCTTTCTTT

D: NA
V: TRBV24-1
size: few
J: TRBJ2-1
length: 12
CDR3: CATSEGGGEQFF
DNA: TGTGCCACCAGTGAAGGCGGAGGTGAGCAGTTCTTC

D: NA
V: TRBV7-6
size: NA
J: TRBJ2-5
length: 16
CDR3: CASSARLVGGYNEQYF
DNA: TGTGCCAGCAGCGCTAGACTAGTGGGGGGCTACAATGAGCAGTACTTC

D: NA
V: TRBV11-1
size: many
J: TRBJ2-7
length: 13
CDR3: CASSLQPGVEQYF
DNA: TGTGCCAGCAGCTTACAGCCGGGGGTTGAGCAGTACTTC

D: NA
V: TRBV28
size: NA
J: TRBJ2-7
length: 13
CDR3: CASSLGADLEQYF
DNA: TGTGCCAGCAGTTTAGGGGCGGATCTCGAGCAGTACTTC

D: NA
V: TRBV29-1
size: many
J: TRBJ1-2
length: 13
CDR3: CSVMNRYEDGYTF
DNA: TGCAGCGTTATGAACCGGTACGAGGATGGCTACACCTTC

D: TRBD1
V: TRBV6-2/TRBV6-3
size: few
J: TRBJ2-5
length: 15
CDR3: CASTEQGAGRETQYF
DNA: TGTGCCAGCACCGAACAGGGGGCGGGTCGAGAGACCCAGTACTTC

D: NA
V: TRBV6-2/TRBV6-3
size: NA
J: TRBJ2-7
length: 15
CDR3: CTSSPIGLFSYEQYF
DNA: TGTACCAGCAGTCCCATCGGACTTTTCTCCTACGAGCAGTACTTC

D: TRBD2
V: TRBV7-2
size: NA
J: TRBJ2-7
length: 15
CDR3: CASSPSGRLSYEQYF
DNA: TGTGCCAGCAGCCCTAGCGGGAGGCTCTCCTACGAGCAGTACTTC

D: NA
V: TRBV20-1
size: few
J: TRBJ1-4
length: 15
CDR3: CSATRGEGGNEKLFF
DNA: TGCAGTGCTACTCGTGGTGAGGGAGGGAATGAAAAACTGTTTTTT

D: NA
V: TRBV3-1
size: NA
J: TRBJ1-6
length: 14
CDR3: CASSPTSWGSPLHF
DNA: TGTGCCAGCAGCCCCACCTCATGGGGTTCACCCCTCCACTTT

D: NA
V: TRBV5-1
size: few
J: TRBJ2-1
length: 12
CDR3: CASSLAAGEQFF
DNA: TGCGCCAGCAGCTTGGCGGCAGGGGAGCAGTTCTTC

D: NA
V: TRBV7-2
size: many
J: TRBJ2-5
length: 13
CDR3: CASSRDWGETQYF
DNA: TGTGCCAGCAGCAGGGACTGGGGGGAGACCCAGTACTTC

D: NA
V: TRBV30
size: few
J: TRBJ1-4
length: 13
CDR3: CAWSVTSGEKLFF
DNA: TGTGCCTGGAGTGTAACCTCTGGTGAAAAACTGTTTTTT

D: NA
V: TRBV20-1
size: many
J: TRBJ1-2
length: 14
CDR3: CSARGGGRLNGYTF
DNA: TGCAGTGCTAGAGGGGGGGGGCGGTTGAATGGCTACACCTTC

D: TRBD2
V: TRBV20-1
size: NA
J: TRBJ2-2
length: 15
CDR3: CSARSLAGAGGERFF
DNA: TGCAGTGCTAGAAGTCTAGCGGGGGCCGGCGGGGAGCGGTTTTTT

D: NA
V: TRBV6-6
size: NA
J: TRBJ1-5
length: 13
CDR3: CASSYTANQPQHF
DNA: TGTGCCAGCAGTTATACGGCCAATCAGCCCCAGCATTTT

D: NA
V: TRBV20-1
size: NA
J: TRBJ2-3
length: 14
CDR3: CSARGDSSTDTQYF
DNA: TGCAGTGCTAGAGGAGACAGTAGCACAGATACGCAGTATTTT

D: NA
V: TRBV3-1
size: NA
J: TRBJ2-4
length: 17
CDR3: CASSQRRGATVKNIQYF
DNA: TGTGCCAGCAGCCAACGCAGGGGGGCCACGGTCAAAAACATTCAGTACTTC

D: TRBD2
V: TRBV7-6
size: many
J: TRBJ2-5
length: 15
CDR3: CASTLSRTSGGAGYF
DNA: TGTGCCAGCACCCTTAGCAGGACTAGCGGGGGGGCCGGGTACTTC

D: NA
V: TRBV2
size: few
J: TRBJ1-2
length: 14
CDR3: CASSEFGTTYGYTF
DNA: TGTGCCAGCAGTGAATTTGGGACGACCTATGGCTACACCTTC